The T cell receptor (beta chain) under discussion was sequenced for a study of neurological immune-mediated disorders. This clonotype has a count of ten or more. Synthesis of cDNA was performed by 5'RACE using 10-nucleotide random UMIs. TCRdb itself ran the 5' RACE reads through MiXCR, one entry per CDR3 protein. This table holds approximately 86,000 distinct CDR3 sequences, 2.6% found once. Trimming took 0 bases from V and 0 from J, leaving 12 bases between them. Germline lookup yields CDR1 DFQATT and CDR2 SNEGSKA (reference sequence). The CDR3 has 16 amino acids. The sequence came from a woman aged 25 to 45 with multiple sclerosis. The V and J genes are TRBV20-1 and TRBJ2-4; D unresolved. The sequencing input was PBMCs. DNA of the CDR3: TGCAGTGCTAGAGATCTTCCCTCTTTAGCCAAAAACATTCAGTACTTC. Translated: CSARDLPSLAKNIQYF.